A selection of T cell receptor beta chains follows, all from one sample in a study of T cells in Graves' hyperthyroidism and ophthalmopathy. TCRdb fed the multiplex PCR reads into MiXCR, producing one record per CDR3 protein. The sample yields fewer than 800,000 distinct CDR3 sequences, about a sixth seen once. Sequencing was performed on blood. These receptors were collected from a man between 18 and 35 years old with Graves' hyperthyroidism. Both conserved end residues are part of each CDR3. Fields, in order: clone size, J gene, V gene, D gene, CDR3 DNA, CDR3 protein. A D gene is named only where the DNA matches it firmly. Size values are once, few and many counts, or a class for expanded clones, and some rows have none.

NA,TRBJ1-1,TRBV6-5,NA,TGTGCCAGCAGTTACCACCATCTTAACACTGAAGCTTTCTTT,CASSYHHLNTEAFF
NA,TRBJ2-4,TRBV7-2,NA,TGTGCCAGCAGCTCCTGGACAGATAAAAACATTCAGTACTTC,CASSSWTDKNIQYF
few,TRBJ1-1,TRBV18,NA,TGTGCCAGCTCGCCCCCTGGGGCGGGACGTCTGAGTGAAGCTTTCTTT,CASSPPGAGRLSEAFF
NA,TRBJ2-1,TRBV28,NA,TGTGCCAGCAGTTTAGGCGACAGGTCCGATGAGCAGTTCTTC,CASSLGDRSDEQFF
NA,TRBJ1-1,TRBV2,NA,TGTGCCAGCAGTCCCGGGGGTACGGATGAAGCTTTCTTT,CASSPGGTDEAFF
NA,TRBJ2-1,TRBV10-1,TRBD2,TGCGCCAGCAGTAGATTTAGCGGGGGGGAGCAGTTCTTC,CASSRFSGGEQFF
many,TRBJ2-1,TRBV28,TRBD2,TGTGCCAGCACCCTAGCGGATGGGGGGTACAATGAGCAGTTCTTC,CASTLADGGYNEQFF
many,TRBJ2-2,TRBV12-3/TRBV12-4,NA,TGTGCCAGCAGTTTAGCTGTTGGGGACACCGGGGAGCTGTTTTTT,CASSLAVGDTGELFF
once,TRBJ2-1,TRBV12-3/TRBV12-4,TRBD2,TGTGCCAACAGTTTCGGCGGGAGGTACAATGAGCAGTTCTTC,CANSFGGRYNEQFF
few,TRBJ2-5,TRBV24-1,TRBD1,TGTGCCACCAGGCCGGGACAGGGACACGAGACCCAGTACTTC,CATRPGQGHETQYF
NA,TRBJ1-3,TRBV6-5,NA,TGTGCCAGCAGTTACTCGGTCTCTGGAAACACCATATATTTT,CASSYSVSGNTIYF
many,TRBJ2-6,TRBV6-1,NA,TGTGCCAGCAGCTACGCCCCTGGGGCCAACGTCCTGACTTTC,CASSYAPGANVLTF
many,TRBJ2-7,TRBV7-8,TRBD2,TGTGCCAGCAGCTTAATCTTGGCTAGCGGGGAGGAGCAGTACTTC,CASSLILASGEEQYF
NA,TRBJ1-6,TRBV20-1,TRBD1,TGCAGTGCGCGACAGGGGGCCGGGAATTCACCCCTCCACTTT,CSARQGAGNSPLHF
many,TRBJ2-5,TRBV29-1,NA,TGCAGCGTTGAGGGCCCGTGGGGCGAGACCCAGTACTTC,CSVEGPWGETQYF